This TCR beta chain derives from a study of identifying expanded T cells in peripheral blood. General study results and limits: Variance in clone template counts between approximately 2-week samples significantly increased with total template count across all healthy donors. About 1.3 clones differed between technical replicates, versus around 15 and 19 over time.

Collection occurred without any documented infections or immune events in donors. Within the sample, this clone is medium-sized. Its matching antigen is unknown. Other DNA sequences in this sample translate to the same CDR3. Assay: immunoSEQ multiplex PCR; the TCRdb copy retains only in-frame clones and omits some. The sample has about 90,000 clones, around 88% seen once. Sequencing was carried out using blood. The sequence was obtained from a person aged 18 to 69 in good health.

The CDR3 protein is CASSGSSYGYTF. The CDR3 DNA is TGTGCCAGCAGTGGGAGCAGCTATGGCTACACCTTC. The chain links TRBV6-1 to TRBJ1-2; no definite D call. CDR1 and CDR2 from the germline V gene are MNHNS and SASEGT. Between the trimmed V and J ends, which lost 4 bases and 4 bases, there was a span of 7 bases. CDR3 length: 12 amino acids.